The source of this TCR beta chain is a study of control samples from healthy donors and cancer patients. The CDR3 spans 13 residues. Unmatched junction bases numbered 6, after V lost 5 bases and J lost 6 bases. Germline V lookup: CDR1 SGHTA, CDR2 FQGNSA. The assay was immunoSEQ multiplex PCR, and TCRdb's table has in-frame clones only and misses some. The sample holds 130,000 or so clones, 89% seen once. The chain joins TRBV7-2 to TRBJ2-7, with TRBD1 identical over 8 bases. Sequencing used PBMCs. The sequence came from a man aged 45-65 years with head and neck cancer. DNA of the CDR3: TGTGCCAGCAGCCTACAGGGGGTAGGCGAGCAGTACTTC. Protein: CASSLQGVGEQYF.